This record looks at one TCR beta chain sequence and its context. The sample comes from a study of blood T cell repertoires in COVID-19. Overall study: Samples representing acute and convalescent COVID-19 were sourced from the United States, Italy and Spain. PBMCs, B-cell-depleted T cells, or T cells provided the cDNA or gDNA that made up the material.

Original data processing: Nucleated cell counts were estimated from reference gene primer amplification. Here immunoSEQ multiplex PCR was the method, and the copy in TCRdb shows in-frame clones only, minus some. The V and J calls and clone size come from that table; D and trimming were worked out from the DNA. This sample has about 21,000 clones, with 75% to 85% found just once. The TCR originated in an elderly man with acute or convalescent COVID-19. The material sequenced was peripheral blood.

CDR3 protein: CAISRQGFDSPLHF. The DNA for the CDR3 is TGTGCCATCAGTCGGCAGGGGTTTGATTCACCCCTCCACTTT. The chain recombines TRBV10-3 with TRBJ1-6, with D perhaps matching TRBD1 (6 bases). Looked up from germline, CDR1 is ENHRY and CDR2 is SYGVKD. V was pared by 5 bases and J by 8 bases, with 13 bases between. CDR3 size: 14 residues.